This T cell receptor beta chain was sequenced in a study of long-term antiretroviral therapy in people with HIV. Researchers report immunoSEQ v3.0 was run at survey level. Clones were sequenced by immunoSEQ multiplex PCR, and TCRdb holds only the in-frame ones, with some missing. The sample yields 20,000 or so clones, around 80% seen once. With 5 bases removed from V and 3 bases from J, the gap between germline ends came to 12 bases. There are 14 residues in the CDR3. CDR1 SNHLY and CDR2 FYNNEI come from the germline V gene. The source material was unsorted PBMCs, sampled 2.2 years after starting antiretroviral therapy. The receptor's source is a man in his forties or fifties with HIV. This chain links TRBV2 with TRBJ2-3; D call uncertain. CDR3 nucleotides: TGTGCCAGCAGTTCTAAAGCGCCTACAGATACGCAGTATTTT. It yields the protein CASSSKAPTDTQYF.